Each of the 22 T cell receptor beta chains below was sequenced from the same sample in a study of T-cell reconstitution after alpha-beta-depleted transplantation in children. Construction of the TCRbeta library involved unique molecular identifiers. MiXCR was run by TCRdb on the PCR reads, yielding one entry per CDR3 protein. This table has 440,000 or so distinct CDR3 sequences, approximately 41% appearing once. The sample consisted of PBMCs, taken before TCRalphabeta/CD19-depleted stem cell transplant. The origin of the receptors is a girl between 2 and 10 years old with aplastic anemia, due to receive a stem cell transplant.

This clonotype was counted ten times or more. This rearrangement joins TRBV5-1 to TRBJ1-4, with D perhaps TRBD1 (5 bases). V was cut by 4 bases and J by 5 bases, with 9 bases left in between. The germline gives CDR1 SGHRS, CDR2 YFSETQ. This CDR3 has 13 amino acids. The CDR3 sequence: CASSPGGNEKLFF. In DNA form, the CDR3 reads TGCGCCAGCAGCCCTGGGGGAAATGAAAAACTGTTTTTT. Full variable domain (rest looked up from reference TRBV5-1 and TRBJ1-4): KAGVTQTPRYLIKTRGQQVTLSCSPISGHRSVSWYQQTPGQGLQFLFEYFSETQRNKGNFPGRFSGRQFSNSRSEMNVSTLELGDSALYLCASSPGGNEKLFFGSGTQLSVL.

This clonotype has ten or more counts. The rearrangement uses TRBV12-3 or TRBV12-4 and TRBJ1-1, with D possibly being TRBD1 (6 bases). The CDR3 sequence is 15 residues long. V gave up 4 bases and J gave up 3 bases, with 15 bases separating them. CDR3 in DNA: TGTGCCAGCAGTTCTACAGGGATGGTGGACACTGAAGCTTTCTTT. Translation: CASSSTGMVDTEAFF.

CDR3 in amino acids: CSASEDFQFSQYF. The DNA of the CDR3 is TGCAGTGCTAGTGAAGACTTTCAATTCAGCCAGTACTTC. The chain employs TRBV20-1 and TRBJ2-5; no definite D call. Trimming left V 3 bases short and J 10 bases short, with 18 bases between. CDR3 size: 13 residues. Looked up from germline, CDR1 is DFQATT and CDR2 is SNEGSKA (reference sequence).

The V call is TRBV29-1, the J call TRBJ1-3; D gene unclear. Germline CDR1 SQVTM, CDR2 ANQGSEA. V gave up 2 bases and J gave up 4 bases, with 9 bases separating them. CDR3 length: 13 residues. Here the CDR3 DNA reads TGCAGCGTTGAAATGGGAAAGGGAAACACCATATATTTT. As protein: CSVEMGKGNTIYF.

The V gene is TRBV20-1, the J gene TRBJ2-7; 8 positions match TRBD2. This CDR3 has 15 residues. J lost 3 bases, V lost 3 bases, and 10 bases had no gene match. Germline-derived CDR1 and CDR2 are DFQATT and SNEGSKA (reference sequence). The DNA of the CDR3 is TGCAGTGCTAGCCCCCCGGTAGCGGGAAACTACGAGCAGTACTTC. This codes for CSASPPVAGNYEQYF.

The V call is TRBV12-3 or TRBV12-4, the J call TRBJ2-5; no definite D call. The CDR3 sequence is 13 residues long. Deletions cut 4 bases from V and 5 bases from J, with 11 bases between. CDR3 loop: CASSSFPIETQYF. Here the CDR3 DNA reads TGTGCCAGCAGTTCCTTCCCCATCGAGACCCAGTACTTC.

V and J are TRBV18 and TRBJ1-5, with 9 bases identical to TRBD1. From germline, CDR1 is KGHSH and CDR2 LQKENI. CDR3 length: 16 residues. The V segment lost 3 bases and the J segment 0 bases; nucleotides outside the gene matches: 3. This CDR3 is CASSPGTGSSNQPQHF. CDR3 DNA sequence: TGTGCCAGCTCACCGGGGACAGGGAGTAGCAATCAGCCCCAGCATTTT.

This clonotype was counted between two and nine times. The rearrangement uses TRBV20-1 and TRBJ2-1; 15 bases are a match to TRBD2. The CDR3 is made up of 18 amino acids. Germline assignment: CDR1 DFQATT and CDR2 SNEGSKA (reference sequence). The V and J ends lost 5 bases and 3 bases, in that order; junction bases with no gene match: 11. CDR3 DNA sequence: TGCAGTGCTGCCGGACTAGCGGGAGGGTCAGGTTTCTACAATGAGCAGTTCTTC. This translates into CSAAGLAGGSGFYNEQFF.

V usage is TRBV9 and J usage is TRBJ2-1, with 11 nucleotides matching TRBD2. V lost 2 bases, J lost 9 bases, and 16 bases stayed unmatched. Germline V lookup: CDR1 SGDLS, CDR2 YYNGEE. This CDR3 has 18 residues. The CDR3 loop is CASSVRPLLAGAFFEQFF. The CDR3 DNA is TGTGCCAGCAGCGTTCGCCCCCTACTAGCGGGAGCGTTCTTTGAGCAGTTCTTC.

This clonotype was detected once. The chain recombines TRBV5-6 with TRBJ2-7; 9 positions match TRBD1. The CDR3 sequence is 14 residues long. J lost 7 bases, V lost 3 bases, and 8 bases had no gene match. CDR1 is SGHDT, CDR2 YYEEEE, per germline. CDR3 sequence: CASSSGTGFGEQYF. CDR3 sequence (DNA): TGTGCCAGCAGCTCCGGGACAGGGTTCGGAGAGCAGTACTTC.

J is TRBJ2-7 and V is TRBV29-1; tentatively, D is TRBD2 (5 bases). V was cut by 5 bases and J by 2 bases, with 7 bases left in between. The CDR3 consists of 11 residues. Germline V gene lookup returns CDR1 SQVTM and CDR2 ANQGSEA. The CDR3 coding sequence is TGCAGCGTTCTTAGCGCCTACGAGCAGTACTTC. Amino acids: CSVLSAYEQYF.

This clonotype was seen only once. V is TRBV20-1 and J is TRBJ2-5; 7 nucleotides align to TRBD1. Germline CDR1 is DFQATT and CDR2 is SNEGSKA (reference sequence). The CDR3 contains 15 residues. V lost 2 bases, J lost 1 base, and 7 bases stayed unmatched. DNA of the CDR3: TGCAGTGCTAGAAGACAGGGAGCGGTCCAAGAGACCCAGTACTTC. Protein: CSARRQGAVQETQYF.

The rearrangement joins TRBV7-3 to TRBJ2-1; 9 bases map to TRBD2. V was clipped by 1 base and J by 4 bases; unmatched bases: 8. This CDR3 is built from 17 residues. In germline, CDR1 is SGHTA, CDR2 FQGTGA. The CDR3 coding sequence is TGTGCCAGCAGCTTAATCCCCCCTAGCGGGACGTACAATGAGCAGTTCTTC. Its translation is CASSLIPPSGTYNEQFF.

V gene TRBV6-1 combines with J gene TRBJ2-2; D is possibly TRBD1 (5 bases). The CDR3 length is 14 residues. V lost 7 bases and J lost 1, with 10 bases in between. Germline CDR1 reads MNHNS; CDR2 reads SASEGT. This CDR3 reads CASTHDRNTGELFF. The CDR3 DNA is TGTGCCAGCACCCACGACAGGAACACCGGGGAGCTGTTTTTT.

At least ten counts were recorded for this clonotype. The chain employs TRBV7-6 and TRBJ2-5, with D hard to call. V was clipped by 1 base and J by 4 bases, with 10 bases between them. Germline V gives CDR1 SGHVS, CDR2 FNYEAQ. CDR3 size: 14 residues. The CDR3 loop is CASSLEVSGETQYF. CDR3 bases: TGTGCCAGCAGCTTAGAGGTATCGGGAGAGACCCAGTACTTC.

Note on this clonotype: A read error may account for a junction end that differs from germline. CDR3 protein: CASSFSRGVYGDTF. The CDR3 bases are TGTGCCAGCAGTTTCTCTCGCGGAGTCTATGGCGACACCTTC. J is TRBJ1-2 and V is TRBV27, with D unclear. The V gene's germline CDR1 is MNHEY and CDR2 SMNVEV (reference sequence). The CDR3 runs 14 residues.

The gene calls are TRBV28 and TRBJ2-7, with 7 bases lining up with TRBD2. This CDR3 is 16 amino acids long. Germline lookup yields CDR1 MDHEN and CDR2 SYDVKM. The junction had 13 bases not matched to a gene; V was cut back by 6 bases and J by 2 bases. Written as DNA, the CDR3 is TGTGCCAGCAGGCCCACTAGCGCCACTGGACCCTACGAGCAGTACTTC. Protein: CASRPTSATGPYEQYF.

This clonotype was observed at least ten times. The chain uses TRBV5-1 and TRBJ1-1; D call uncertain. Germline CDR1 reads SGHRS; CDR2 reads YFSETQ. This CDR3 is built from 14 residues. Deletions cut 0 bases from V and 1 base from J, with 7 bases between. The CDR3, as DNA: TGCGCCAGCAGCTTGGGCCGTAGGAACACTGAAGCTTTCTTT. Protein product: CASSLGRRNTEAFF.

There are many counts of this clonotype. V gene TRBV5-1 combines with J gene TRBJ2-3, with D possibly matching TRBD1 (5 bases). The CDR3 totals 12 residues. Deletions cut 6 bases from V and 7 bases from J, with 12 bases between. Germline loops: CDR1 SGHRS, CDR2 YFSETQ. The CDR3 spells CASTQGENTQYF. In DNA, the CDR3 is TGCGCCAGCACCCAAGGGGAAAATACGCAGTATTTT.

This clonotype was counted between two and nine times. The J gene is TRBJ2-3, the V gene TRBV11-2; D is ambiguous. CDR3 length equals 13 residues. CDR1 SGHAT and CDR2 FQNNGV come from the germline V gene. Trimming took off 4 bases at V and 4 bases at J, with 9 bases between the two ends. The CDR3 sequence is CASSSGRADTQYF. The CDR3 bases are TGTGCCAGCAGCTCCGGACGGGCAGATACGCAGTATTTT.

The V call is TRBV30, the J call TRBJ1-4, with 9 positions matching TRBD1. Germline CDR1 and CDR2: GTSNPN and SVGIG (reference sequence). This CDR3 contains 14 residues. V dropped 8 bases and J dropped 5; count of bases not matched to a gene: 9. The CDR3 DNA reads TGTGCCGGCTGGCCCGGGACAGGGAATGAAAAACTGTTTTTT. It specifies CAGWPGTGNEKLFF.

This clonotype was detected ten times or more. The CDR3 DNA reads as TGTGCCAGCAGCCTAACATCAGGAACGCAGTATTTT. Amino acid sequence: CASSLTSGTQYF. The chain employs TRBV14 and TRBJ2-3; D unclear. CDR1 is SGHDN, CDR2 FVKESK, per germline. V lost 4 bases, J lost 9 bases, and 11 bases lay in between. This CDR3 contains 12 residues. Combining the CDR3 with reference TRBV14 and TRBJ2-3 gives the whole variable domain EAGVTQFPSHSVIEKGQTVTLRCDPISGHDNLYWYRRVMGKEIKFLLHFVKESKQDESGMPNNRFLAERTGGTYSTLKVQPAELEDSGVYFCASSLTSGTQYFGPGTRLTVL.